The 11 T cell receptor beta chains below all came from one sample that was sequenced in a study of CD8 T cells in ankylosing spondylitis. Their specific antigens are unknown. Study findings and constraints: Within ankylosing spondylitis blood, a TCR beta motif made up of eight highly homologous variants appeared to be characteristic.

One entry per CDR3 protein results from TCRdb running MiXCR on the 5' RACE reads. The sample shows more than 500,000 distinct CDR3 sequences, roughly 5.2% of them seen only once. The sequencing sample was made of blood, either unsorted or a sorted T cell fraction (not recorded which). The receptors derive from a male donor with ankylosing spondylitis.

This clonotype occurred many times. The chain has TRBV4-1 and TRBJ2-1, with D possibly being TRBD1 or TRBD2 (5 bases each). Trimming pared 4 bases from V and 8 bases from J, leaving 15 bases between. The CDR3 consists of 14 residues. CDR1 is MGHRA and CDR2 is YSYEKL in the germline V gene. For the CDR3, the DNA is TGCGCCAGCAGCCTCGAGGGCAGGGCCCATGAGCAGTTCTTC. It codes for CASSLEGRAHEQFF.

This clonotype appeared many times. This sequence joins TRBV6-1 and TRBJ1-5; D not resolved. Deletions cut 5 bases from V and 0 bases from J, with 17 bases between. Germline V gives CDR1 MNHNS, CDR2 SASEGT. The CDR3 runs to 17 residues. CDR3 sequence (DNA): TGTGCCAGCAGTAGGGTTGGGAGGGCTCATAGCAATCAGCCCCAGCATTTT. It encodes CASSRVGRAHSNQPQHF.

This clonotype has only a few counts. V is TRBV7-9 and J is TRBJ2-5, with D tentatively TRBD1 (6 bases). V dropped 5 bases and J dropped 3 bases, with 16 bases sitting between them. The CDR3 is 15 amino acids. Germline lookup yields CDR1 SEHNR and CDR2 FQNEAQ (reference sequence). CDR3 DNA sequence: TGTGCCAGCAGCCCCCAGGGACAATTAGAAGAGACCCAGTACTTC. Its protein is CASSPQGQLEETQYF. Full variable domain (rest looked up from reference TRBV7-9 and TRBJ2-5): DTGVSQNPRHKITKRGQNVTFRCDPISEHNRLYWYRQTLGQGPEFLTYFQNEAQLEKSRLLSDRFSAERPKGSFSTLEIQRTEQGDSAMYLCASSPQGQLEETQYFGPGTRLLVL.

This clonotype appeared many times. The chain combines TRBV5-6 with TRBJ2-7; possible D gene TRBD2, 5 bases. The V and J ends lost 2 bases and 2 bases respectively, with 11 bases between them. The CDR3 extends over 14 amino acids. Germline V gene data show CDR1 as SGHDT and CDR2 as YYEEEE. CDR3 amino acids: CASSFPEDPYEQYF. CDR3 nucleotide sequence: TGTGCCAGCAGCTTTCCGGAGGACCCCTACGAGCAGTACTTC.

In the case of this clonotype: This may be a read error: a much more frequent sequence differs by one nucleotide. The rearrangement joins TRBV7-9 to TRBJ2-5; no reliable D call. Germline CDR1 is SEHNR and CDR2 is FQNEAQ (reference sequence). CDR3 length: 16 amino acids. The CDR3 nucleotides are TGTGCCACCAGCGCGGCAGGCCGCATAGGAGTGGAGACCCAGTACTTC. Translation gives CATSAAGRIGVETQYF.

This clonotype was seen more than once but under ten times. The CDR3, as DNA: TGCAGTGCTAGAGATTCCGGGGACAGGTGGCCCACCGGGGAGCTGTTTTTT. Its protein product is CSARDSGDRWPTGELFF. V is TRBV20-1 and J is TRBJ2-2; the match to TRBD1 covers 8 bases. Germline assignment: CDR1 DFQATT and CDR2 SNEGSKA (reference sequence). The V and J ends lost 0 bases and 4 bases, in that order; junction bases with no gene match: 10. The CDR3 totals 17 residues.

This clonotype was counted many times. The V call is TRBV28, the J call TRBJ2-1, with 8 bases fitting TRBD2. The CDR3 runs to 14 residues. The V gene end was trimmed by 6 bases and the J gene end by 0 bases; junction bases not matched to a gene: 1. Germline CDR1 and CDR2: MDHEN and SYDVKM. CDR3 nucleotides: TGTGCCAGCAGGGCGGGGGGCTCCTACAATGAGCAGTTCTTC. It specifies CASRAGGSYNEQFF.

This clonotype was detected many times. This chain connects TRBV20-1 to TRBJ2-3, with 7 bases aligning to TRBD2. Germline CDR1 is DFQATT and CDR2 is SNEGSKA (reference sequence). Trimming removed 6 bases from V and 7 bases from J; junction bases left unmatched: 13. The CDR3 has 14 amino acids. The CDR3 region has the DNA TGCAGTGCCCCCGGGGAGGGACTGGTAAATACGCAGTATTTT. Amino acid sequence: CSAPGEGLVNTQYF.

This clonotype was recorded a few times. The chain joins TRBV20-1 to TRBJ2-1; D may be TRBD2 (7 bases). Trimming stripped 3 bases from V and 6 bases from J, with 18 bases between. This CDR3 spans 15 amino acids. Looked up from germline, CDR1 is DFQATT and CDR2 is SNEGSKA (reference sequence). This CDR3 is CSASFRSGGANEQFF. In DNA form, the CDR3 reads TGCAGTGCTAGTTTCAGAAGTGGGGGGGCCAATGAGCAGTTCTTC.

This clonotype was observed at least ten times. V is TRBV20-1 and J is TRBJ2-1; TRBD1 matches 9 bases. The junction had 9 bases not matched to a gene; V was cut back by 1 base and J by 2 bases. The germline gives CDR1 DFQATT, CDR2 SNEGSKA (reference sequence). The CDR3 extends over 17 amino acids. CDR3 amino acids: CSARGSDRDRAYNEQFF. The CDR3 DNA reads TGCAGTGCTAGAGGGAGCGACCGGGACAGGGCCTACAATGAGCAGTTCTTC.

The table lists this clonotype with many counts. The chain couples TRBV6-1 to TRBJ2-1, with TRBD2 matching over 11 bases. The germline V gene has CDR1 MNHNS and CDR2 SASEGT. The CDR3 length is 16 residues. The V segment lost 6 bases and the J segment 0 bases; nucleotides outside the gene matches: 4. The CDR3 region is CASRHSGRDSYNEQFF. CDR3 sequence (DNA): TGTGCCAGCAGGCATAGCGGGAGGGACTCCTACAATGAGCAGTTCTTC.